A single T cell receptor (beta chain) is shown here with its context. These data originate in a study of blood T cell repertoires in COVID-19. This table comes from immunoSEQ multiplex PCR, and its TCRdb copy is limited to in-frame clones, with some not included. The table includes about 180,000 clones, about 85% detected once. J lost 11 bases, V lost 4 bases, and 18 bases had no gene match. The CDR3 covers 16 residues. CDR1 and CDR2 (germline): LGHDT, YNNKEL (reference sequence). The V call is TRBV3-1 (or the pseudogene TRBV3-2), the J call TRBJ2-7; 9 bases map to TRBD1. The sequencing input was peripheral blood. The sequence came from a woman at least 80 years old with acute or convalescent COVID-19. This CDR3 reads CASSPRDRVKELREYF. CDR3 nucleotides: TGTGCCAGCAGCCCCCGGGACAGGGTGAAAGAACTACGAGAGTACTTC.